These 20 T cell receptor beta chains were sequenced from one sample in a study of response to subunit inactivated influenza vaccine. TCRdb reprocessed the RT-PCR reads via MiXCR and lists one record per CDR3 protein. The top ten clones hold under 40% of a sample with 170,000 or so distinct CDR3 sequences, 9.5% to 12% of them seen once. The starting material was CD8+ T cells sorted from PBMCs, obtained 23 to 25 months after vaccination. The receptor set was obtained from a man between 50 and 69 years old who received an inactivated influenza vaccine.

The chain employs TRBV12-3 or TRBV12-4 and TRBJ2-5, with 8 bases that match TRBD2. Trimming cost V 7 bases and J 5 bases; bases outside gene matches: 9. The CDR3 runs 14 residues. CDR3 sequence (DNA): TGTGCCAGCACACCCGGGGGGGCGAGGGAGACCCAGTACTTC. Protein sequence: CASTPGGARETQYF.

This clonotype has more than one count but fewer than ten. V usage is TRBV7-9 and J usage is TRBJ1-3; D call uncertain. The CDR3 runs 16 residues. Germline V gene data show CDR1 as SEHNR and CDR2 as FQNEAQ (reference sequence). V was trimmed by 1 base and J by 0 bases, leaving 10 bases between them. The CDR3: CASSLGAVTSGNTIYF. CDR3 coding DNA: TGTGCCAGCAGCTTAGGGGCAGTTACCTCTGGAAACACCATATATTTT. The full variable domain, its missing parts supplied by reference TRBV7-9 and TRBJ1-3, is DTGVSQNPRHKITKRGQNVTFRCDPISEHNRLYWYRQTLGQGPEFLTYFQNEAQLEKSRLLSDRFSAERPKGSFSTLEIQRTEQGDSAMYLCASSLGAVTSGNTIYFGEGSWLTVV.

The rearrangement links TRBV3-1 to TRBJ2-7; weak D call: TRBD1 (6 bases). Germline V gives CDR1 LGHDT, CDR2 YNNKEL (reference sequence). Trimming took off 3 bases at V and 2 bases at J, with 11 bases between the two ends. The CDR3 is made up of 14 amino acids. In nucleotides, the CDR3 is TGTGCCAGCAGCCAGTGGACAGACACCTACGAGCAGTACTTC. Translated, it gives CASSQWTDTYEQYF.

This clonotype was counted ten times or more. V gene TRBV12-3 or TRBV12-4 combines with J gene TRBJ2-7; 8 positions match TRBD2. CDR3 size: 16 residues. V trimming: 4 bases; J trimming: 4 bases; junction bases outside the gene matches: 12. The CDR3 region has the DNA TGTGCCAGCAGTTGGGGAGTAGGGACTAGTGGTTACGAGCAGTACTTC. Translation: CASSWGVGTSGYEQYF.

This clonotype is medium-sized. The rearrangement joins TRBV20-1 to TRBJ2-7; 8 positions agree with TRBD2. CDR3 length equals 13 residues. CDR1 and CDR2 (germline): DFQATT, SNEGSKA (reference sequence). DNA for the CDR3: TGCGGCTCCTGGGTAGCGGGATCCTACGAGCAGTACTTC. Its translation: CGSWVAGSYEQYF.

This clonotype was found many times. The CDR3 nucleotides read TGTGCCACCAGCAGACTAGCGGGAACCTACGAGCAGTACTTC. This translates into CATSRLAGTYEQYF. This chain links TRBV15 with TRBJ2-7, with 9 bases fitting TRBD2. Germline V gene lookup returns CDR1 LNHNV and CDR2 YYDKDF (reference sequence). The CDR3 contains 14 residues. The V gene end was trimmed by 2 bases and the J gene end by 2 bases; junction bases not matched to a gene: 1.

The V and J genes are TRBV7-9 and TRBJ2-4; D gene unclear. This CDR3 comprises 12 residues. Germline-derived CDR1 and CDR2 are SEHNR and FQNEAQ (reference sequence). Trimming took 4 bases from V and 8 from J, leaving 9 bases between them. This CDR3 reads CASSSFGHIQYF. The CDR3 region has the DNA TGTGCCAGCAGCTCCTTTGGGCACATTCAGTACTTC.

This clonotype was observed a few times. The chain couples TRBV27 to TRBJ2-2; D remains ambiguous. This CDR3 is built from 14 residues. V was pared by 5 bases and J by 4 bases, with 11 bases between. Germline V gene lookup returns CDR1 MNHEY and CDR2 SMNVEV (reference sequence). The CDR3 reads CASSGSLGTGELFF. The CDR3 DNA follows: TGTGCCAGCAGTGGGTCTCTTGGCACCGGGGAGCTGTTTTTT.

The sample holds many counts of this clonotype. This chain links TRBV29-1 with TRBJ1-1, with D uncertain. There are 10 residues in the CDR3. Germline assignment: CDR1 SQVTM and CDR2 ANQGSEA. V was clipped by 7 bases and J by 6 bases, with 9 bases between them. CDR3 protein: CSAERSEAFF. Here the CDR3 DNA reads TGCAGCGCCGAAAGGTCTGAAGCTTTCTTT.

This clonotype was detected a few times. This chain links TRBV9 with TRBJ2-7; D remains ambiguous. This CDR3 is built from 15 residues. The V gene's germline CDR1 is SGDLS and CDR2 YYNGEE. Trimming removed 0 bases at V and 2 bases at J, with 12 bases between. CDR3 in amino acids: CASSVGKAFTYEQYF. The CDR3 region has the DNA TGTGCCAGCAGCGTAGGTAAAGCCTTTACCTACGAGCAGTACTTC.

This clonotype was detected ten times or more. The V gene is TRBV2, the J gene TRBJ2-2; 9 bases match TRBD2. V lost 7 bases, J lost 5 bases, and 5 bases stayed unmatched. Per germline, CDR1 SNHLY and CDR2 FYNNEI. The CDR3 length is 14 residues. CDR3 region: CASTGTSPTGELFF. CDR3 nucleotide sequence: TGTGCCAGCACAGGGACTAGCCCAACCGGGGAGCTGTTTTTT.

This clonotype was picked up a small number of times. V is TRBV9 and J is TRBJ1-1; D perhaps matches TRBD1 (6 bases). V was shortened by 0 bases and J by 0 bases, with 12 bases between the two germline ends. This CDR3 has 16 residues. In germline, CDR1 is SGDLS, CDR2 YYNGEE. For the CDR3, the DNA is TGTGCCAGCAGCGTAGTCCCAGGGGCCGTGAACACTGAAGCTTTCTTT. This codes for CASSVVPGAVNTEAFF.

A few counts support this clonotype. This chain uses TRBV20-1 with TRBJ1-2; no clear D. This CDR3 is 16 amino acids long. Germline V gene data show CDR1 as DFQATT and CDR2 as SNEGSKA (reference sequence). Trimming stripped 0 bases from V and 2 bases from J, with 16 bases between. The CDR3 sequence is CSARDLATGLNYGYTF. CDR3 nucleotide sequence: TGCAGTGCTAGAGATCTGGCAACCGGCTTGAACTATGGCTACACCTTC.

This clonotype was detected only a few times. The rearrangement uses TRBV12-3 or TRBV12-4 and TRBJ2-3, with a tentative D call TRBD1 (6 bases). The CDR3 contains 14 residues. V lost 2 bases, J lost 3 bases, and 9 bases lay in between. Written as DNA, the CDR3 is TGTGCCAGCAGTTTATACAGGGCGACAGATACGCAGTATTTT. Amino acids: CASSLYRATDTQYF.

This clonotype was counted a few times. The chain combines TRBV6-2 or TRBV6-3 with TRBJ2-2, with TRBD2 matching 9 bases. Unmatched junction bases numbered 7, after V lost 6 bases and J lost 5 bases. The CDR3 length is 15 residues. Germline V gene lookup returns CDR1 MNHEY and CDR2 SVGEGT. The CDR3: CASRLPTSGTGELFF. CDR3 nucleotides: TGTGCCAGCAGACTCCCGACTAGCGGAACCGGGGAGCTGTTTTTT.

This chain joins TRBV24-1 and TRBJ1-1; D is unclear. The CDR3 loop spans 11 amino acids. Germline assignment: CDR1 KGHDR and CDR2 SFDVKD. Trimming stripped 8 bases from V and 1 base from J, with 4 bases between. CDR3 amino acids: CATKTNTEAFF. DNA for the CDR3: TGTGCCACCAAGACGAACACTGAAGCTTTCTTT.

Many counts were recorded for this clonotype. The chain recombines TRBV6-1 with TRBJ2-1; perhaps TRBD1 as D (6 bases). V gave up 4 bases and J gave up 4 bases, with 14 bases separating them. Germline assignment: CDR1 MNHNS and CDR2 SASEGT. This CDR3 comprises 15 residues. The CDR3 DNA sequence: TGTGCCAGCAGTGTAGGGGCAGGGGTTTACAATGAGCAGTTCTTC. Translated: CASSVGAGVYNEQFF.

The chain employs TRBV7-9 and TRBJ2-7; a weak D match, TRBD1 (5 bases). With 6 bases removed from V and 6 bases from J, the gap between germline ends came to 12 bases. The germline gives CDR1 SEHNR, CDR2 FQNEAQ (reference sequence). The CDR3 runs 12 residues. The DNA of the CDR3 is TGTGCCAGCAGAACCACAGGCACCGAGCAGTACTTC. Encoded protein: CASRTTGTEQYF.

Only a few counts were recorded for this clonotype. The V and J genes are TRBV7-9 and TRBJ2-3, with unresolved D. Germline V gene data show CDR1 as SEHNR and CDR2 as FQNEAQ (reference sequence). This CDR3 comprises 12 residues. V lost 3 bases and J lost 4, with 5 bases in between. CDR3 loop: CASSFRSDTQYF. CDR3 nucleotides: TGTGCCAGCAGCTTCCGTTCAGATACGCAGTATTTT.

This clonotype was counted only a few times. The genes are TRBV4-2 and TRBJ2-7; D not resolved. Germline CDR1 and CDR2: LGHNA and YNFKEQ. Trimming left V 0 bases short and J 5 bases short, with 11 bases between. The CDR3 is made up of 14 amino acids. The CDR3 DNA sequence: TGTGCCAGCAGCCAAGATCGTGGGCTCAACGAGCAGTACTTC. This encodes CASSQDRGLNEQYF.